This T cell receptor (beta chain) was sequenced in a study of lymphopenia after photon versus proton radiotherapy. Findings of the study overall: Post-nadir TCR diversity decline inversely tracked overall survival among those who died.

TCRdb's copy holds only in-frame clones and misses some; the assay was immunoSEQ multiplex PCR. The sample includes more than 80,000 clones, 83% of them seen just once. This clone was recorded a few times. Its antigen remains unknown. The CDR3 loop spans 15 amino acids. V lost 2 bases, J lost 3 bases, and 10 bases lay in between. CDR1 and CDR2 (germline): MNHNS, SASEGT. The receptor's source is a man aged 55 to 70 with pancreatic cancer. This material consisted of peripheral blood, taken from a patient treated with proton-based radiotherapy. The chain joins TRBV6-1 to TRBJ2-2; D is unclear. For the CDR3, the DNA is TGTGCCAGCAGTGAACCGGCACTTCACACCGGGGAGCTGTTTTTT. Its translation: CASSEPALHTGELFF.